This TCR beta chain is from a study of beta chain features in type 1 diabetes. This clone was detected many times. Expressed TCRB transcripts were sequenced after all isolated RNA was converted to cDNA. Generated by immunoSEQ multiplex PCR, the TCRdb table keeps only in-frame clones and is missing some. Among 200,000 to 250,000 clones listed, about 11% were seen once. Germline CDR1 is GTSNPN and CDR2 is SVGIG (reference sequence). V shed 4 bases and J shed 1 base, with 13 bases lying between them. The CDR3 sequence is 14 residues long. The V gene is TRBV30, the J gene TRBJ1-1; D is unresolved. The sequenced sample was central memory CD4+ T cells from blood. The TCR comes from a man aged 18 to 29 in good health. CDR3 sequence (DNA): TGTGCCTGGAATTCGGGCAGTTCGAACACTGAAGCTTTCTTT. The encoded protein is CAWNSGSSNTEAFF.